This T cell receptor beta chain was documented in a study of HIV-infected patients and healthy controls (TCRdb year 2014). Describing the broader study: The study asked whether deep sequencing of the TCR repertoire from small blood samples of HIV patients could detect immune perturbation and reconstitution. What the work shows at the level of the full study, not this receptor alone: Pairing of alpha and beta chains was not determined in the samples. Differing numbers of distinct sequences in patients and controls hindered comparison, and size-matching assigned excessive weight to rare events in the HIV-infected data. HIV-associated CDR3s exhibited a significant reduction in frequency during therapy, whereas CMV-associated CDR3s exhibited no significant change, although the majority increased in frequency. Eight alpha and eight beta V genes showed significantly different mean usage between HIV-infected patients and controls. Compared with untreated HIV+ repertoires, healthy control repertoires had roughly threefold more distinct CDR3s and higher Shannon diversity. Significantly higher mean Gini indices were seen in HIV-infected repertoires than in controls, possibly reflecting oligoclonality. Only sixteen HIV-infected individuals were processed, which the authors considered a major limit on how widely the findings apply. In the study, no determination of donor HLA types was made. Sequencing depth was restricted by the use of whole blood, which also prevented the dynamics of distinct T-cell subpopulations from being separated. The observed differences in diversity could not be explained by the slight differences in age and sex profiles between the study cohorts. MAIT cell alpha-chain CDR3s were found at high frequency in healthy controls but were severely depleted in HIV+ repertoires. By Jaccard index and by the count of highly shared sequences, healthy controls shared more CDR3s between individuals than HIV+ patients did. In size-matched repertoire data, the apparent post-therapy recovery of the Gini index in HIV-infected patients was not replicated.

Whole blood was used without cell fractionation, so the repertoire reflected all unsorted peripheral T cells. Ten uninfected healthy donors were sampled as controls, and two fifths of these ten donors were sampled twice approximately three months apart. For RNA extraction, an approximately 2.5 ml sample of peripheral blood was drawn into Tempus tubes. Residual genomic DNA was removed with the TURBO-DNase kit and globin mRNA was depleted with GLOBINclear. This clonotype was counted ten times or more. The antigen this receptor binds is unknown. No base quality information exists; no much larger clone differs at one position. Using SuperScript III with primers targeting the alpha and beta constant regions, 500 ng of RNA was reverse transcribed. Separate alpha and beta chain libraries were generated by chain-specific third strand synthesis with multiplexing indices. In the protocol, all rearrangements within a chain were amplified with a single primer pair so that primer bias was avoided, and molecular barcodes were added to each cDNA molecule. The SP2 sequencing primer site and a random hexamer were carried on a 5' RACE adapter, to which purified cDNA was joined by T4 RNA Ligase 1. Second strand synthesis was performed with Phusion polymerase and primed from the SP2 site, and slow temperature ramps were applied to favor optimal annealing. The 12-nucleotide barcode on each molecule comprised two random hexamer sequences, both introduced before amplification and concatenated. A brief initial PCR introduced P5 and P7 adapter elements together with a second index, and a roughly 25-cycle amplification PCR using P5s and P7 primers was subsequently performed. The libraries went through roughly 28 PCR cycles in total, were quantified on a Qubit, were sized on a Bioanalyzer, and were diluted to around 4.4 nM. Sequencing of the normalized libraries was done on an Illumina MiSeq using 2 x 250 paired-end kits. MinElute columns were the means by which the reverse transcription reactions were cleaned up, and the reactions were eluted into 10 ul Tris-Cl. A 1:1 ratio of AMPure XP beads was used to clean the adapter ligations after they had run for about 23 hours at 16 degrees C. From the authors' description of their analysis: Demultiplexed FASTQ files were processed with a modified Decombinator by which V, J, insert and barcode information was output. Any sequence that shared a barcode yet differed from the dominant sequence was discarded as an error, and the number of original cDNA molecules was estimated by counting barcodes clustered at Levenshtein distance 3. The R packages ineq, vegan, igraph and RCytoscape were used for downstream analyses, together with IMGT nomenclature and CDR3 definitions. To avoid skew from clonal expansion, each TCR was counted once, and V gene usage was computed over distinct sequences. Whenever two unique CDR3 amino acid sequences within a donor differed by a single Levenshtein edit, similarity networks linked them. Published HIV-specific CDR3s (around 91 alpha, roughly 690 beta) and CMV-specific CDR3s (13 alpha, a few hundred beta) were compiled and searched for in the repertoires. Lower sequence numbers were not the cause of the decreased diversity in patients, as random subsampling to size-matched repertoires showed. TCRdb redid the processing of the public reads, applying fastp at Q25 and MiXCR, and retained in-frame beta chains. CDR3 protein duplicates are merged, each entry listing the most common genes and DNA. TCRdb's processing, not the authors' own work, is the source of the V and J calls. Here the sample has 15,000 to 18,000 distinct CDR3 sequences; about 7.7% occur a single time. Clones ranked in the top ten supply just over 8% of the sample.

V loses 6 bases of germline sequence and J loses 3 bases, and the interval between the two ends is 12 bases. The germline V gene (reference sequence) gives CDR1 as LNHDA and CDR2 as SQIVND. The CDR3 runs 14 amino acids, cysteine and phenylalanine included. Only CDR3 DNA remains: 42 bases, in frame from the first base. Specimen: blood. The rearranged chain carries TRBV19 and TRBJ1-5, with the D gene too uncertain to name. The sequence was collected from an adult in good health. The CDR3 protein sequence reads: CASSQGRDNQPQHF. The sequenced DNA: TGTGCCAGTAGCCAAGGACGGGACAATCAGCCCCAGCATTTT.